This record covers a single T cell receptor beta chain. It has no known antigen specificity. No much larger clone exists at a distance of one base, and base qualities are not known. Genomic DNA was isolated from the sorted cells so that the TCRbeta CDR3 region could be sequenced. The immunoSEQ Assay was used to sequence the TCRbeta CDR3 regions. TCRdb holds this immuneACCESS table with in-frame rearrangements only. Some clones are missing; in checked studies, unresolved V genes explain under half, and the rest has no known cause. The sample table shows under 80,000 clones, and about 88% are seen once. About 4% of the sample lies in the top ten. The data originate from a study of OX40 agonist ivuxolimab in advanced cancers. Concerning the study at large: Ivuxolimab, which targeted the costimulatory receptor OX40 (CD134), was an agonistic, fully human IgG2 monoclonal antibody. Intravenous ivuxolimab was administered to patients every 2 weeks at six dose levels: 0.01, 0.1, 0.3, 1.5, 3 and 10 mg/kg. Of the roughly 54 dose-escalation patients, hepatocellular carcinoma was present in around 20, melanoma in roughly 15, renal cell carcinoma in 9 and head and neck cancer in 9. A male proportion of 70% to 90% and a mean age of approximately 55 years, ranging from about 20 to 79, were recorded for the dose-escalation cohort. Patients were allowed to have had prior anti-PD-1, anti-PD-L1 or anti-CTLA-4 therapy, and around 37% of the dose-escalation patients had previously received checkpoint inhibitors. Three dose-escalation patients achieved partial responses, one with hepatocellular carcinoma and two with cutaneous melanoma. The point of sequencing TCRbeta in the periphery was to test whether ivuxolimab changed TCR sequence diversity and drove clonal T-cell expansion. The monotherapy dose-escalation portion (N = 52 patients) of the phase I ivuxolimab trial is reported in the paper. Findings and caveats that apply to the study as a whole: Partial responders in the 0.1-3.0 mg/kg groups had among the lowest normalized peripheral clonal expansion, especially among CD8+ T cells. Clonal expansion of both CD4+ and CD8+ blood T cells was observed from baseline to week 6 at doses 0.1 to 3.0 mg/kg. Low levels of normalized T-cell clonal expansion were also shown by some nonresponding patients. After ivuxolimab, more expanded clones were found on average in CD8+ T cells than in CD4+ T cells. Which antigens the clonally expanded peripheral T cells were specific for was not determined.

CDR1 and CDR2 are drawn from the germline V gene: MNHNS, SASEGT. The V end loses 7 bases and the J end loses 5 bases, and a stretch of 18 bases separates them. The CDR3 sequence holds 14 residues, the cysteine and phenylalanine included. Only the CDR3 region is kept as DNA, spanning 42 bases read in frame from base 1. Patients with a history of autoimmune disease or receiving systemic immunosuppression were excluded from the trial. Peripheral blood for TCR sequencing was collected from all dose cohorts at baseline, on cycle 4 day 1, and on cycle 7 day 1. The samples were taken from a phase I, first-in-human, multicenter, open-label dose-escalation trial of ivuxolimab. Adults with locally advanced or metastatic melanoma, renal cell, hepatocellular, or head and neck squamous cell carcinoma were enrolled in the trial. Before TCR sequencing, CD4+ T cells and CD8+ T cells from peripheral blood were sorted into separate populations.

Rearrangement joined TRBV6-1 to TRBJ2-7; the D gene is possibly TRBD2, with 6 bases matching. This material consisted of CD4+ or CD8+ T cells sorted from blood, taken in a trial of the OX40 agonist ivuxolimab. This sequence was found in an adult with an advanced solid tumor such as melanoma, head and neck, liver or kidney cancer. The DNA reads TGTGCCAGCAAGCCGGGACTTAAGGGCCACGAGCAGTACTTC. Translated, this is CASKPGLKGHEQYF.